Listed here is a single T cell receptor beta chain. The record originates from a study of blood T cell repertoires in COVID-19. Germline values: CDR1 LNHDA, CDR2 SQIVND (reference sequence). The CDR3 spans 13 residues. Trimming removed 5 bases at V and 9 bases at J, with 11 bases between. As handled by the study authors: Amplification with reference gene primers provided the estimates of nucleated cell counts. Sequencing used immunoSEQ multiplex PCR; TCRdb keeps in-frame clones, though not all of them. That table is the source of V, J and clone size, and D and trimming were worked out from the DNA. The sample has around 110,000 clones, under 95% seen once.

The TCR sequence derives from a woman aged 30 to 39 with acute or convalescent COVID-19. This rearrangement joins TRBV19 to TRBJ1-6; D gene ambiguous. What was sequenced was peripheral blood. The CDR3 reads CASSSEGRSPLHF. As DNA, the CDR3 is TGTGCCAGTAGTTCAGAGGGTCGTTCACCCCTCCACTTT.